This TCR beta chain was captured by sequencing in a study of control samples from healthy donors and cancer patients. Method: immunoSEQ multiplex PCR; TCRdb's copy keeps in-frame clones and lacks some. Counted here are around 100,000 clones, roughly 89% occurring once; the ten biggest clones make up less than 8.5%. From germline, CDR1 is LNHDA and CDR2 SQIVND (reference sequence). The junction had 4 bases not matched to a gene; V was cut back by 4 bases and J by 5 bases. The CDR3 has 13 amino acids. This clone is medium-sized (0.01 to 0.1%) within its sample. The chain employs TRBV19 and TRBJ2-5; 7 bases line up with TRBD2. The TCR sequence derives from a man aged 25 to 40 in good health. Sequencing input: blood. The CDR3 sequence is CASSRGGKETQYF. Written as DNA, the CDR3 is TGTGCCAGTAGTAGGGGAGGGAAGGAGACCCAGTACTTC.